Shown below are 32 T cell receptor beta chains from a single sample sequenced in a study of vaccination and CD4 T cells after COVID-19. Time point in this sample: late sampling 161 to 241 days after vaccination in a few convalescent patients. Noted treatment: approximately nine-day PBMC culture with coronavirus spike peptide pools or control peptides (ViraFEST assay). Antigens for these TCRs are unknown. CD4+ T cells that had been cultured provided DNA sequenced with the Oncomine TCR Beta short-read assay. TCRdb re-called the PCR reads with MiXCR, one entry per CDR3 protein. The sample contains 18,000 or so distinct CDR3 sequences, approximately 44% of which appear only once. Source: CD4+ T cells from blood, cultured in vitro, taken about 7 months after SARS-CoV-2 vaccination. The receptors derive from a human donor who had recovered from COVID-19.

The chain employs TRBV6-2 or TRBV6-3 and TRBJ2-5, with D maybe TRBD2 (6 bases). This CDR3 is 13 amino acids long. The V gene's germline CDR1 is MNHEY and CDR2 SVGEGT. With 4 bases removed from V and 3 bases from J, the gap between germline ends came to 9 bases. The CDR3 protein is CASSWWREETQYF. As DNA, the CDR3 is TGTGCCAGCAGTTGGTGGAGGGAAGAGACCCAGTACTTC.

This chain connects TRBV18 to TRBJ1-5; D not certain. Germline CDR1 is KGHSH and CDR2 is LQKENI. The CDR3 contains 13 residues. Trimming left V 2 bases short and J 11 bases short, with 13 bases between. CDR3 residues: CASSPGPYVAQHF. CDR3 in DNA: TGTGCCAGCTCACCAGGACCCTATGTTGCCCAGCATTTT.

The CDR3 coding sequence is TGTGCCAGTAGTGTGGTAGCGGGACCCCATGAGCAGTTCTTC. It encodes CASSVVAGPHEQFF. This chain joins TRBV19 and TRBJ2-1; 8 nucleotides align to TRBD2. Looked up from germline, CDR1 is LNHDA and CDR2 is SQIVND (reference sequence). The CDR3 sequence is 14 residues long. Trimming at V came to 5 bases and at J to 8 bases, leaving 8 bases not matched to a gene.

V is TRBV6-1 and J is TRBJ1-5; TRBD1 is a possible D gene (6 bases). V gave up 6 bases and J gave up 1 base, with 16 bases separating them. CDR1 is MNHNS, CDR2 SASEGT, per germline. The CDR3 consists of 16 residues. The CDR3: CASSTNRASSNQPQHF. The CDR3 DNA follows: TGTGCCAGCAGCACTAACAGGGCTTCGAGCAATCAGCCCCAGCATTTT.

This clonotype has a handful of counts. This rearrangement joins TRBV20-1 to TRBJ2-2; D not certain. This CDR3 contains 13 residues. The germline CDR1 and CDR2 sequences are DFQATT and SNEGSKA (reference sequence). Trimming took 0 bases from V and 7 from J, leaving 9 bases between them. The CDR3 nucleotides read TGCAGTGCTAGAGATTTGGGTTTCGGGGAGCTGTTTTTT. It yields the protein CSARDLGFGELFF.

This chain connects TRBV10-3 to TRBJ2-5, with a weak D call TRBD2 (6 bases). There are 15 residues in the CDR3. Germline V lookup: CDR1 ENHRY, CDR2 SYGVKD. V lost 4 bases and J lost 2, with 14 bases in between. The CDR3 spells CAISVYGGLQETQYF. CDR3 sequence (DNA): TGTGCCATCAGTGTATACGGAGGGCTACAAGAGACCCAGTACTTC.

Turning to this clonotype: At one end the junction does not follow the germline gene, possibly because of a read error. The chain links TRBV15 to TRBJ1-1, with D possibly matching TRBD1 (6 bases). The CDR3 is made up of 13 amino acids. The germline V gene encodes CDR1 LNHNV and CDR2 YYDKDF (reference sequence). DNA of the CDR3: TGTGTCACCTCTTGGGGGCTGAACACTGAAGCTTTCTTT. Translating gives CVTSWGLNTEAFF. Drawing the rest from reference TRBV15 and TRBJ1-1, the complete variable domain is DAMVIQNPRYQVTQFGKPVTLSCSQTLNHNVMYWYQQKSSQAPKLLFHYYDKDFNNEADTPDNFQSRRPNTSFCFLDIRSPGLGDTAMYLCVTSWGLNTEAFFGQGTRLTVV.

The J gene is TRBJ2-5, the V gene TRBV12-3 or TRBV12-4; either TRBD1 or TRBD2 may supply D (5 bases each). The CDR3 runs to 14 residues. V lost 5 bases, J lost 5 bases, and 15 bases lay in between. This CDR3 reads CASSLLQGGETQYF. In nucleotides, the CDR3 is TGTGCCAGCAGTCTCCTCCAGGGCGGGGAGACCCAGTACTTC.

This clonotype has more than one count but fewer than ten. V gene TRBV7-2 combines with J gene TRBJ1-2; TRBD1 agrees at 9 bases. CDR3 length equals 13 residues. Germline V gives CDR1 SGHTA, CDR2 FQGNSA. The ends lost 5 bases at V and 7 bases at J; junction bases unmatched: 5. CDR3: CASSRDRAVGYTF. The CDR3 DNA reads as TGTGCCAGCAGCCGGGACAGGGCGGTTGGCTACACCTTC.

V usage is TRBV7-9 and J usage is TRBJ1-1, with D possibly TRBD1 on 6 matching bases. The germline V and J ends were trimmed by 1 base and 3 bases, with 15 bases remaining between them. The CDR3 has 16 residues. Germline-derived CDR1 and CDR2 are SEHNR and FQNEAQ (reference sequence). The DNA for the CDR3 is TGTGCCAGCAGCTTAGTAAGTGCAGGGGTGGACACTGAAGCTTTCTTT. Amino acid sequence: CASSLVSAGVDTEAFF.

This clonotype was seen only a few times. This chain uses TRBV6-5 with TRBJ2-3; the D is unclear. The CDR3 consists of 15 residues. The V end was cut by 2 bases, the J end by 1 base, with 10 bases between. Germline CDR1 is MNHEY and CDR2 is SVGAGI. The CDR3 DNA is TGTGCCAGCAGTTACAGGCCAGCTGGCACAGATACGCAGTATTTT. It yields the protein CASSYRPAGTDTQYF.

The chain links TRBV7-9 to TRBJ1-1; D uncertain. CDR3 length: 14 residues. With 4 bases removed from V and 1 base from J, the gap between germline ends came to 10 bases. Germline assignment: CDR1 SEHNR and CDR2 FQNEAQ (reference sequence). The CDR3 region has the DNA TGTGCCAGCAGCTCCGGCGATGGGAACACTGAAGCTTTCTTT. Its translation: CASSSGDGNTEAFF.

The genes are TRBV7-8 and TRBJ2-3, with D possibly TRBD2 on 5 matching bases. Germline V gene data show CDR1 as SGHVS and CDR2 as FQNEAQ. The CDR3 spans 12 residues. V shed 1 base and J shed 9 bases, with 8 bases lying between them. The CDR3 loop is CASSLVSGTQYF. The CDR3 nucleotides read TGTGCCAGCAGCTTAGTGAGCGGAACGCAGTATTTT. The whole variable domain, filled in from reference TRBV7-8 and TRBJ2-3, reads GAGVSQSPRYKVAKRGQDVALRCDPISGHVSLFWYQQALGQGPEFLTYFQNEAQLDKSGLPSDRFFAERPEGSVSTLKIQRTQQEDSAVYLCASSLVSGTQYFGPGTRLTVL.

CDR3 residues: CASIRDRDYEQYF. The CDR3 region has the DNA TGTGCCAGCATCCGGGACAGGGACTACGAGCAGTACTTC. This chain links TRBV2 with TRBJ2-7, with 9 bases lining up with TRBD1. The CDR3 is 13 residues long. Germline V gene sequence: CDR1 SNHLY, CDR2 FYNNEI. J was trimmed by 3 bases and V by 7 bases; bases with no gene match: 4. Full variable domain (missing parts from reference TRBV2 and TRBJ2-7): EPEVTQTPSHQVTQMGQEVILRCVPISNHLYFYWYRQILGQKVEFLVSFYNNEISEKSEIFDDQFSVERPDGSNFTLKIRSTKLEDSAMYFCASIRDRDYEQYFGPGTRLTVT.

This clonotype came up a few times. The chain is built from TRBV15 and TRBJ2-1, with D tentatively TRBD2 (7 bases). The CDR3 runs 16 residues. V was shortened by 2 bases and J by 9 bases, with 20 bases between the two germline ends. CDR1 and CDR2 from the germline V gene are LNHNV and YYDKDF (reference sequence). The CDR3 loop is CATSRQGGAEAGEQFF. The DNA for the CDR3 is TGTGCCACCAGCAGACAAGGGGGGGCGGAGGCGGGTGAGCAGTTCTTC.

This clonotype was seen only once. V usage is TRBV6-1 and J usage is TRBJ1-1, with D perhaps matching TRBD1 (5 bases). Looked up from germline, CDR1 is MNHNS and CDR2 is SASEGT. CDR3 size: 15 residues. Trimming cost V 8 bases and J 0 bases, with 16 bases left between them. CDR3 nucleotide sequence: TGTGCCAGCCGAAGGGTGGGGCGATTGAACACTGAAGCTTTCTTT. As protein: CASRRVGRLNTEAFF.

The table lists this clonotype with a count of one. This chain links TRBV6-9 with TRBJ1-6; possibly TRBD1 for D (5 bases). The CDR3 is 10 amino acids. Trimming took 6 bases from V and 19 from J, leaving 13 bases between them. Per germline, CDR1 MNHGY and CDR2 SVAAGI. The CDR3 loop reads CASRVGGWHF. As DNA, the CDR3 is TGTGCCAGCAGGGTCGGGGGTTGGCACTTT.

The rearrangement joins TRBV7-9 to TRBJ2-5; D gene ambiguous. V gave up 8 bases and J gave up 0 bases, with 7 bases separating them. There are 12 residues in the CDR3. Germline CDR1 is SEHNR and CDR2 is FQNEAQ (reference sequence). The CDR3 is CASSWYQETQYF. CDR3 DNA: TGTGCCAGCTCCTGGTACCAAGAGACCCAGTACTTC. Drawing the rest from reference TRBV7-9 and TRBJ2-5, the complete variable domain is DTGVSQNPRHKITKRGQNVTFRCDPISEHNRLYWYRQTLGQGPEFLTYFQNEAQLEKSRLLSDRFSAERPKGSFSTLEIQRTEQGDSAMYLCASSWYQETQYFGPGTRLLVL.

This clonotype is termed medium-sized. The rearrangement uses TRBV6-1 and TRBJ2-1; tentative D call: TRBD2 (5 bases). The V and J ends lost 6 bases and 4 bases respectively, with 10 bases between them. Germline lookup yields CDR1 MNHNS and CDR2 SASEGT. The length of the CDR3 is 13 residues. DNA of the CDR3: TGTGCCAGCAGCAGGACTGATTACAATGAGCAGTTCTTC. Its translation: CASSRTDYNEQFF.

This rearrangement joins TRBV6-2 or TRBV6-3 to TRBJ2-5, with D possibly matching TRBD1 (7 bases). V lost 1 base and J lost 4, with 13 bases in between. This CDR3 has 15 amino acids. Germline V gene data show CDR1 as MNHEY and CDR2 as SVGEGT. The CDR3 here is CASSYFPGGRETQYF. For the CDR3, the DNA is TGTGCCAGCAGTTACTTCCCAGGGGGGAGAGAGACCCAGTACTTC.

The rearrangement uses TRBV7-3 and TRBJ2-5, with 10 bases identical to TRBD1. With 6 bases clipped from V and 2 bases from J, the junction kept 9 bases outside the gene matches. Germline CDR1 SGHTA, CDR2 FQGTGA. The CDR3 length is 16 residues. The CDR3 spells CASSRGTGAVQETQYF. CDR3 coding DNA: TGTGCCAGCAGTCGGGGGACAGGGGCAGTACAAGAGACCCAGTACTTC.

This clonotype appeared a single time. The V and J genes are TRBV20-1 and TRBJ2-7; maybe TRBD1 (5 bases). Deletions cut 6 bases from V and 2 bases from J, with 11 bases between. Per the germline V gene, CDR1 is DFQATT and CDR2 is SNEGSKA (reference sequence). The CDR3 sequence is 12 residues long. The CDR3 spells CSARTPTYEQYF. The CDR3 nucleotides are TGCAGTGCCAGGACACCAACCTACGAGCAGTACTTC.

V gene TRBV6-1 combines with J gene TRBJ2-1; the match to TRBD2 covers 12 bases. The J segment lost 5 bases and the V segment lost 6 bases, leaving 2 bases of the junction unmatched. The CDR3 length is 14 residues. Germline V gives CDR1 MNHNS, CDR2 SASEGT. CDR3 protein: CASRRLAGDNEQFF. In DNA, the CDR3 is TGTGCCAGCAGAAGACTAGCGGGAGACAATGAGCAGTTCTTC.

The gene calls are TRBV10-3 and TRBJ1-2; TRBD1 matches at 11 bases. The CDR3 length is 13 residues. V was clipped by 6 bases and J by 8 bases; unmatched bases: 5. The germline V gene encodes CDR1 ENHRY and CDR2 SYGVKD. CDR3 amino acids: CAIRGTGGRGYTF. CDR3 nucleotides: TGTGCCATCAGAGGGACAGGGGGGCGAGGCTACACCTTC.

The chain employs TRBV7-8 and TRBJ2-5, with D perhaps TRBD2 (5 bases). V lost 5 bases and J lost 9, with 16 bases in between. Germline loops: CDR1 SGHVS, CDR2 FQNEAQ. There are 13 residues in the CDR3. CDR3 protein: CASSRHPDSSQYF. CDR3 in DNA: TGTGCCAGCAGCCGCCATCCGGACTCCTCCCAGTACTTC.

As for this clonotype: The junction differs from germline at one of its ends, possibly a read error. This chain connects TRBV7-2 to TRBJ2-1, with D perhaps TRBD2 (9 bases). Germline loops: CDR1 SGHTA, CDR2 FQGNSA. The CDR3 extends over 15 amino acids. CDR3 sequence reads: CASSFRVGLAGQGGF. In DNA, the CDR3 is TGTGCCAGCAGCTTTCGAGTGGGACTAGCTGGACAGGGCGGGTTC. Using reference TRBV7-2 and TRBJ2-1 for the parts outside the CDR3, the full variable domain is GAGVSQSPSNKVTEKGKDVELRCDPISGHTALYWYRQSLGQGLEFLIYFQGNSAPDKSGLPSDRFSAERTGGSVSTLTIQRTQQEDSAVYLCASSFRVGLAGQGGFGPGTRLTVL.

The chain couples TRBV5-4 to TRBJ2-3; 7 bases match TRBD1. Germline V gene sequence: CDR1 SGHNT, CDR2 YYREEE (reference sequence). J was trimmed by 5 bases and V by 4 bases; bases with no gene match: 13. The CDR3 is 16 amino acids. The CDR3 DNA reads TGTGCCAGCAGCCCTACGACAGGGCATCAGGGAGATACGCAGTATTTT. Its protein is CASSPTTGHQGDTQYF.

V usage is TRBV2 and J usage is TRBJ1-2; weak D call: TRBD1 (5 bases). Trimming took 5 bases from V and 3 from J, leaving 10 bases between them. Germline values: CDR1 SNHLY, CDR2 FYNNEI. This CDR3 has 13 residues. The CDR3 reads CASSSGPYYGYTF. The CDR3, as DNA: TGTGCCAGCAGTTCGGGACCGTACTATGGCTACACCTTC.

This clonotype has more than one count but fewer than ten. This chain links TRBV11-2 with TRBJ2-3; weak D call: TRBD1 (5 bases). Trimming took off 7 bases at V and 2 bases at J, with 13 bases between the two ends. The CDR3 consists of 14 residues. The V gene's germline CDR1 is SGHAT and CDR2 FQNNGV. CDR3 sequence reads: CASNLDTNTDTQYF. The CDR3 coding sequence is TGTGCCAGCAACCTGGACACCAACACAGATACGCAGTATTTT.

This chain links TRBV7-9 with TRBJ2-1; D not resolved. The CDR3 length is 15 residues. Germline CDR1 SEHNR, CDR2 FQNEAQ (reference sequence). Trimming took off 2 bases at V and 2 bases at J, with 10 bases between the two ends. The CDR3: CASSLWSGTYNEQFF. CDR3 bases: TGTGCCAGCAGCTTATGGTCTGGTACCTACAATGAGCAGTTCTTC.

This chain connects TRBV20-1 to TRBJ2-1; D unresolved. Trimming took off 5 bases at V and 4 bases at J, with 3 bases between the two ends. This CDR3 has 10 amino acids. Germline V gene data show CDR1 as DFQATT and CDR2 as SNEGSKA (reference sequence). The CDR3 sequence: CSAFYNEQFF. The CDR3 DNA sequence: TGCAGTGCTTTTTACAATGAGCAGTTCTTC.

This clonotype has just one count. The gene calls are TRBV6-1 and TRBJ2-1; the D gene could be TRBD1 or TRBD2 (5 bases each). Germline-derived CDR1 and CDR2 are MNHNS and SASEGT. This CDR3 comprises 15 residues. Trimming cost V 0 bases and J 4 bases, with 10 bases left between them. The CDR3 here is CASSEAGRTYNEQFF. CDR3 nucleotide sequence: TGTGCCAGCAGTGAAGCGGGACGGACTTACAATGAGCAGTTCTTC.